This is a list of T cell receptor beta chains from one sample in a study of blood T cell repertoires in COVID-19. The protocol was immunoSEQ multiplex PCR, while the TCRdb copy is restricted to in-frame clones and leaves out a portion. The sample includes about 78,000 clones, over 75% of them seen just once. Sequenced input: peripheral blood. The receptors derive from a woman of 80 years or more with acute or convalescent COVID-19. The CDR3 runs from the conserved cysteine through the conserved F or W. The order of the fields is D gene, clone size, J gene, V gene, CDR3 DNA, CDR3 protein. A D gene is named only where the DNA matches it firmly. Only some rows state a clone size, as once, few, many or a class for expanded clones.

>TRBD2|-|TRBJ2-5|TRBV5-4
TGTGCCAGCAGCTTGGAAAGCGGGGGGGCCCTAAAGACCCAGTACTTC
CASSLESGGALKTQYF
>-|-|TRBJ1-2|TRBV27
TGTGCCAGCAGTACCTCCTCTTTGAGGTACACCTTC
CASSTSSLRYTF
>TRBD1|-|TRBJ2-3|TRBV9
TGTGCCAGCAGCGTCAGACAGGGTGGGACAGATACGCAGTATTTT
CASSVRQGGTDTQYF
>TRBD1|-|TRBJ1-1|TRBV18
TGTGCCAGCTCGCAGGGGGTAAACACTGAAGCTTTCTTT
CASSQGVNTEAFF
>TRBD1|-|TRBJ2-7|TRBV9
TGTGCCAGCAGCGTAGGACAGGGGGGTTACGAGCAGTACTTC
CASSVGQGGYEQYF
>TRBD2|-|TRBJ2-3|TRBV5-1
TGCGCCGGTTATAGCGGGACGCCGGGGGATACGCAGTATTTT
CAGYSGTPGDTQYF
>-|-|TRBJ1-1|TRBV28
TGTGCCAGCAGTTCAATCGGGACACCATCCGGTCGGCCTGAAGCTTTCTTT
CASSSIGTPSGRPEAFF
>-|-|TRBJ1-3|TRBV10-1
TGCGCCAGCACCGCGAACTCTGGAAACACCATATATTTT
CASTANSGNTIYF
>TRBD1|-|TRBJ2-1|TRBV5-1
TGCGCCAGCAGCCTGGACAGGGGGCTCTACAATGAGCAGTTCTTC
CASSLDRGLYNEQFF
>-|-|TRBJ1-3|TRBV6-5
TGTGCCAGCACCAGGGAGGGGACCATATATTTT
CASTREGTIYF
>TRBD2|-|TRBJ2-7|TRBV27
TGTGCCAGCAGTTTATCGAAGGGACTAGCGGTCTACGAGCAGTACTTC
CASSLSKGLAVYEQYF
>-|-|TRBJ2-7|TRBV7-8
TGTGCCAGCAGCCCCCAGTCCTTCTCCTACGAGCAGTACTTC
CASSPQSFSYEQYF
>-|-|TRBJ1-2|TRBV12-3/TRBV12-4
TGTGCCAGCAGTTTAAATGGTCAGAAGGGCTACACCTTC
CASSLNGQKGYTF
>TRBD2|-|TRBJ2-5|TRBV19
TGTGCCAGTAGTCACCCTAGCGGGGATAAAGAGACCCAGTACTTC
CASSHPSGDKETQYF
>-|-|TRBJ2-1|TRBV5-1
TGCGCCAGCAGCTTGGTCGGGGGAGCCTACAATGAGCAGTTCTTC
CASSLVGGAYNEQFF
>TRBD1|-|TRBJ1-6|TRBV6-6
TGTGCCAGCAGTCCTGGACAGGGCTATAATTCACCCCTCCACTTT
CASSPGQGYNSPLHF
>TRBD1|-|TRBJ2-7|TRBV7-3
TGTGCCAGCAGCTTAAACCCGGGACAGCAATACGAGCAGTACTTC
CASSLNPGQQYEQYF
>-|-|TRBJ2-2|TRBV10-1
TGCGCCAGCAGCCCATTTTCAAACACCGGGGAGCTGTTTTTT
CASSPFSNTGELFF
>-|few|TRBJ1-1|TRBV9
TGTGCCAGCAGCGTTACAGCCTATGTGAACACTGAAGCTTTCTTT
CASSVTAYVNTEAFF
>-|-|TRBJ2-7|TRBV7-2
TGTGCCAGCAGCCCCGCCCCTAGGGGACTCTACGAGCAGTACTTC
CASSPAPRGLYEQYF
>-|-|TRBJ2-1|TRBV28
TGTGCCAGCAGTGTCCCTCTCTCCCCGGAGGGGCAGTTCTTC
CASSVPLSPEGQFF
>-|-|TRBJ2-7|TRBV5-1
TGCGCCAGCAGCTTGTCACAGGGCTACGAGCAGTACTTC
CASSLSQGYEQYF
>TRBD1|-|TRBJ1-2|TRBV7-9
TGTGCCAGCAGCTATGACAGGGCCTATGGCTACACCTTC
CASSYDRAYGYTF
>TRBD1|-|TRBJ1-1|TRBV6-1
TGTGCCAGCAGTGACACCGGGACAGTACCGGGGCAGTTT
CASSDTGTVPGQF
>-|-|TRBJ2-7|TRBV2
TGTGCCAGCAGTGAACTCGAGCAGTACTTC
CASSELEQYF
>-|-|TRBJ1-2|TRBV3-1/TRBV3-2
TGTGCCAGCAGCCAAGATGGCATCAATGGCTACACCTTC
CASSQDGINGYTF
>TRBD1|-|TRBJ1-2|TRBV10-1
TGCGCCAGCAGTGCCGGGACAGGGGACTATGGCTACACCTTC
CASSAGTGDYGYTF
>-|-|TRBJ1-2|TRBV5-4
TGTGCCAGCAGGAATGACAGGCTCACTGGCTACACCTTC
CASRNDRLTGYTF
>-|-|TRBJ2-2|TRBV12-3/TRBV12-4
TGTGCCAGCAGTTCCCGAGTCACCGGGGAGCTGTTTTTT
CASSSRVTGELFF
>-|-|TRBJ2-1|TRBV6-5
TGTGCCAGCAGTTATTACGGGGATCCGAATGAGCAGTTCTTC
CASSYYGDPNEQFF
>-|-|TRBJ1-2|TRBV7-9
TGTGCCAGCTCCCAGGGTCCAATGAACTATGGCTACACCTTC
CASSQGPMNYGYTF
>TRBD1|-|TRBJ2-2|TRBV7-9
TGTGCCAGCAGCCCCAGGGGGCTAAGTTACACCGGGGAGCTGTTTTTT
CASSPRGLSYTGELFF
>-|-|TRBJ1-1|TRBV27
TGTGCCAGCAGTTTAATCTCCGGACAATCGAACACTGAAGCTTTCTTT
CASSLISGQSNTEAFF
>-|-|TRBJ1-1|TRBV5-4
TGTGCCAGCAGCTTGGCCGGGAGGACTGAAGCTTTCTTT
CASSLAGRTEAFF
>-|-|TRBJ2-7|TRBV7-9
TGTGCCAGCAGCTTAGAACAGGGATTTTGGGCGCAGTACTTC
CASSLEQGFWAQYF
>TRBD1|-|TRBJ1-1|TRBV2
TGTGCCAGCATTCAGGGACAGGGGGCTTCGGTTGAAGCTTTCTTT
CASIQGQGASVEAFF
>TRBD1|-|TRBJ2-7|TRBV3-1/TRBV3-2
TGTGCCAGCAGCCAACGGGACAGGGGGTACGAGCAGTACTTC
CASSQRDRGYEQYF
>TRBD1|-|TRBJ1-2|TRBV12-3/TRBV12-4
TGTGCCAGCAGTTACAGGGGCCCCTACACCTTC
CASSYRGPYTF
>-|-|TRBJ1-3|TRBV7-3
TGTGCCAGCAGCGATACCCGGGGGAACACCATATATTTT
CASSDTRGNTIYF
>TRBD1|once|TRBJ1-6|TRBV2
TGTGCCAGCGACAGGGTGGCTAATTCACCCCTCCACTTT
CASDRVANSPLHF
>TRBD1|-|TRBJ2-7|TRBV14
TGTGCCAGCAGCCAAAGAGACAGGGGGCTATACGAGCAGTACTTC
CASSQRDRGLYEQYF